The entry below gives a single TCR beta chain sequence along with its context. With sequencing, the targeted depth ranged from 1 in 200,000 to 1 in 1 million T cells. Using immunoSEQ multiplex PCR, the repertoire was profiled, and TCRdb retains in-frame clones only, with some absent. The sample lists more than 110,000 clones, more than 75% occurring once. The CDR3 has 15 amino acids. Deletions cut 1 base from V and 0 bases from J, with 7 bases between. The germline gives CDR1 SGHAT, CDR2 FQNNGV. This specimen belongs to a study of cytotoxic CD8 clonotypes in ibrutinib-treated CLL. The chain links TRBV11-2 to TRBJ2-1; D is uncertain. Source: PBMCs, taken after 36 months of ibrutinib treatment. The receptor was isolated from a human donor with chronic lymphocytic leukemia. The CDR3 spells CASSLALYSYNEQFF. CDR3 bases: TGTGCCAGCAGCTTAGCACTATACTCCTACAATGAGCAGTTCTTC.